This entry lists 4 T cell receptor beta chains sequenced from one sample in a study of T cells in Graves' hyperthyroidism and ophthalmopathy. Template material for amplifying TCR beta CDR3 regions consisted of RNA transcripts. With the HTBI primer set, the TCR CDR3 went through a first round of RT-PCR. Via MiXCR, TCRdb re-called the multiplex PCR reads, giving one row per CDR3 protein. There are approximately 250,000 distinct CDR3 sequences in the sample; approximately 24% occur only once, and about a third lies in the top ten. Sequencing was performed on blood. The receptors were gathered from a woman aged 40 to 50 with Graves' ophthalmopathy.

This clonotype occurred many times. The chain has TRBV28 and TRBJ2-7; no clear D gene. The V end was cut by 6 bases, the J end by 6 bases, with 18 bases between. The CDR3 extends over 14 amino acids. The germline V gene encodes CDR1 MDHEN and CDR2 SYDVKM. The CDR3 DNA reads TGTGCCAGCAGCCCGCTCGGCTTGGGAAGCGAGCAGTACTTC. Protein: CASSPLGLGSEQYF.

This clonotype showed up many times. This rearrangement joins TRBV28 to TRBJ2-2; D gene uncertain. Germline V gives CDR1 MDHEN, CDR2 SYDVKM. CDR3 length: 14 amino acids. V lost 5 bases and J 1 base, leaving 8 bases between the germline ends. The CDR3 DNA reads as TGTGCCAGCAGTGCCCTTTTGAACACCGGGGAGCTGTTTTTT. Encoded protein: CASSALLNTGELFF.

This clonotype has a count of ten or more. The V call is TRBV28, the J call TRBJ2-7; D uncertain. V lost 7 bases, J lost 2 bases, and 15 bases lay in between. This CDR3 region has 14 residues. Germline CDR1 reads MDHEN; CDR2 reads SYDVKM. The CDR3: CASTPLKFTYEQYF. CDR3 DNA: TGTGCCAGCACCCCCTTAAAGTTTACCTACGAGCAGTACTTC.

This clonotype occurred once. A single base separates this from a much larger clone, so it may be a read error. The CDR3 carries no conserved terminal phenylalanine or tryptophan, so it likely arises from a read error. V and J are TRBV4-2 and TRBJ2-7; 10 positions agree with TRBD1. The V and J ends lost 0 bases and 2 bases, in that order; junction bases with no gene match: 4. The CDR3 is 16 residues long. Looked up from germline, CDR1 is LGHNA and CDR2 is YNFKEQ. CDR3 sequence reads: CASSQDLGTGAYEQYL. DNA of the CDR3: TGTGCCAGCAGCCAAGATTTGGGGACAGGGGCCTACGAGCAGTACTTG.